Reported below is one T cell receptor beta chain. In the original processing: Amplification from reference gene primers served as the basis for estimated nucleated cell counts. Sequenced by immunoSEQ multiplex PCR; TCRdb stores in-frame clones only, minus some. V, J and clone size are those of that table, while D and trimming were read from the DNA. The sample yields some 100,000 clones, approximately 89% seen once. The data derive from a study of blood T cell repertoires in COVID-19. Background on the study: Italy, Spain and the United States were the sources of the convalescent and acute COVID-19 samples. PBMCs, B-cell-depleted T cells, or T cells provided the cDNA or gDNA that made up the material.

The CDR3 runs to 12 residues. The germline V gene has CDR1 LNHDA and CDR2 SQIVND (reference sequence). The V end was cut by 9 bases, the J end by 0 bases, with 8 bases between. The chain links TRBV19 to TRBJ1-1; D is uncertain. Material for sequencing was peripheral blood. This TCR was sampled from a man aged 50 to 60 with acute or convalescent COVID-19. The CDR3 sequence is CASRGMNTEAFF. CDR3 DNA: TGTGCCAGCCGGGGAATGAACACTGAAGCTTTCTTT.